A selection of T cell receptor beta chains follows, all from one sample in a study of siplizumab effects on memory and regulatory T cells. The method was immunoSEQ multiplex PCR; TCRdb's version includes in-frame clones alone and lacks a portion of them. The sample includes 50,000 or so clones, 95% to 97% of them seen just once. The specimen was naive CD4+ T cells sorted from blood. These receptors were taken from a human donor in good health. The CDR3 runs from the conserved cysteine through the conserved F or W. D genes are given only for firm matches. Size is omitted from some rows. Given values are once, few, many or a class for expanded clones.

V,J,D,size,DNA,CDR3
TRBV6-4,TRBJ2-1,TRBD1,-,TGTGCCAGCAGTGACGAGGGGGCTGGATCGCAGTTCTTC,CASSDEGAGSQFF
TRBV19,TRBJ2-2,TRBD1,-,TGTGCCAGTAGAGGACAGGGAAACACCGGGGAGCTGTTTTTT,CASRGQGNTGELFF
TRBV19,TRBJ2-5,TRBD1,-,TGTGCCAGTGACACAGGGGGCGTGAAAGAGACCCAGTACTTC,CASDTGGVKETQYF
TRBV28,TRBJ2-7,-,-,TGTGCCAGCACTCCCGGATACGAGCAGTACTTC,CASTPGYEQYF
TRBV7-9,TRBJ2-7,-,-,TGTGCCAGCTCCAATAGCGTAGCGTACGAGCAGTACTTC,CASSNSVAYEQYF
TRBV15,TRBJ1-5,-,-,TGTGCCACCAGCAGAGATGCCGGGGAACGCAATCAGCCCCAGCATTTT,CATSRDAGERNQPQHF
TRBV5-3,TRBJ2-1,-,-,TGTGCCAGAACCCAATCGGTCCGCGGGGATAAGAACAATGAGCAGTTCTTC,CARTQSVRGDKNNEQFF
TRBV28,TRBJ1-2,TRBD1,-,TGTGCCAGCAGGACAGGGGGCCACTATGGCTACACCTTC,CASRTGGHYGYTF
TRBV27,TRBJ1-2,-,-,TGTGCCAGCAGTCGGGGACCGAAAGATGGGTATGGCTACACCTTC,CASSRGPKDGYGYTF
TRBV28,TRBJ1-1,-,-,TGTGCCAGCAGTAGGTCGGGGGGCGCAAAAGTAGGAGCTTTCTTT,CASSRSGGAKVGAFF
TRBV2,TRBJ1-1,-,-,TGTGCCAGCAGAAGGATAAACACTGAAGCTTTCTTT,CASRRINTEAFF
TRBV7-7,TRBJ2-1,-,once,TGTGCTAGCAGCTTGCATGCTGGCGTAGGCAATGAGCAGTTCTTC,CASSLHAGVGNEQFF
TRBV9,TRBJ1-3,-,-,TGTGCCAGCAGCCCCCCGGCGGGGATCTCTGGAAACACCATATATTTT,CASSPPAGISGNTIYF
TRBV29-1,TRBJ2-7,TRBD2,-,TGCAGCGCCCGAGCCAGCGGGCTGACTAGCGGTTATTACGAGCAGTACTTC,CSARASGLTSGYYEQYF
TRBV29-1,TRBJ2-3,TRBD1,once,TGCAGCGTCCGACAGGGTGGCACAGATACGCAGTATTTT,CSVRQGGTDTQYF
TRBV6-6,TRBJ1-1,-,-,TGTGCCAGCAGTTACTCCATGGGGACTGAAGCTTTCTTT,CASSYSMGTEAFF
TRBV9,TRBJ2-2,-,once,TGTGCCAGCAGCGTAAGGGCTGGCACCGGGGAGCTGTTTTTT,CASSVRAGTGELFF
TRBV19,TRBJ2-7,-,once,TGTGCCAGTGGCAAGGACGAATACGAGCAGTACTTC,CASGKDEYEQYF
TRBV10-1,TRBJ2-4,-,-,TGCGCCAGCAGTGAGTCGGGTGGCCAGGGGTCCAGCATTCAGTACTTC,CASSESGGQGSSIQYF
TRBV5-1,TRBJ1-2,-,-,TGCGCCAGCCGAGAGGCTTCCGTCGGACAGTCCTATGGCTACACCTTC,CASREASVGQSYGYTF
TRBV19,TRBJ2-7,-,-,TGTGCCACCTCCCTTCGTGGGGCCGAGCAGTACTTC,CATSLRGAEQYF
TRBV6-1,TRBJ2-1,-,-,TGTGCCAGCAGTCTTCGCGAGGGTCCTATTAATGAGCAGTTCTTC,CASSLREGPINEQFF
TRBV4-2,TRBJ1-1,-,-,TGTGCCAGCAGCCAAGGGCCAAGGAACACTGAAGCTTTCTTT,CASSQGPRNTEAFF
TRBV6-1,TRBJ2-7,TRBD1,-,TGTGCCAGCAACAGGGGGCAGTACGAGCAGTACTTC,CASNRGQYEQYF
TRBV5-1,TRBJ1-2,-,-,TGCGCCAGCAGCTTTGGGTCGGGGAGACGGCGTGGCTACACCTTC,CASSFGSGRRRGYTF
TRBV18,TRBJ2-5,TRBD1,once,TGTGCCAGCTCACCACGGACAGGGCACCAAGAGACCCAGTACTTC,CASSPRTGHQETQYF
TRBV6-6,TRBJ2-1,TRBD2,-,TGTGCCCTGAAGCGGGAGGGTTACAATGAGCAGTTCTTC,CALKREGYNEQFF
TRBV30,TRBJ1-1,-,-,TGTGCCTGGAGTCTCTATGTTGCCACTGAAGCTTTCTTT,CAWSLYVATEAFF